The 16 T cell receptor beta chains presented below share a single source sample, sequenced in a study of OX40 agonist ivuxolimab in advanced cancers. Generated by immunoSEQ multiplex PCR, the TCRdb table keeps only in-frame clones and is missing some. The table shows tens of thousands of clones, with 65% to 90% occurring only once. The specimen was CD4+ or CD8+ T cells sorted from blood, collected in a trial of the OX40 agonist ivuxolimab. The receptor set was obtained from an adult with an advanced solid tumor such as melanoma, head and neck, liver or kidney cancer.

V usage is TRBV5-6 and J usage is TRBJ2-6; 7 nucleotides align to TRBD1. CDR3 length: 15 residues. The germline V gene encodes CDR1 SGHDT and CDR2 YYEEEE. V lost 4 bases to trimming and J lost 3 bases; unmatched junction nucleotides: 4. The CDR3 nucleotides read TGTGCCAGCAGCGTACAGGGGTTTGGGGCCAACGTCCTGACTTTC. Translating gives CASSVQGFGANVLTF.

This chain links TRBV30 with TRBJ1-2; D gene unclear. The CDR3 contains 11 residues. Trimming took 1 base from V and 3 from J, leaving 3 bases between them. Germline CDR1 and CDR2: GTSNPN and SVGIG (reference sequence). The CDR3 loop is CAWSADYGYTF. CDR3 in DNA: TGTGCCTGGAGTGCAGACTATGGCTACACCTTC.

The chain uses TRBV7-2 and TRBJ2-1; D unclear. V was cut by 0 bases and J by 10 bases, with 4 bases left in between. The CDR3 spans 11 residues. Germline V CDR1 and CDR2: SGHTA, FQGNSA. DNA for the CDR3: TGTGCCAGCAGCTTAGCGTGGGAGCAGTTCTTC. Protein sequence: CASSLAWEQFF.

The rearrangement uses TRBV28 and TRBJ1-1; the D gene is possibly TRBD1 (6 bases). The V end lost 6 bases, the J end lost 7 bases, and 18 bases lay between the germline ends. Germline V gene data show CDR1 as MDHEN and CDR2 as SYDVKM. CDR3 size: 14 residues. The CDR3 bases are TGTGCCAGCAGACTCCGGGACACCTCCCATGAAGCTTTCTTT. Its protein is CASRLRDTSHEAFF.

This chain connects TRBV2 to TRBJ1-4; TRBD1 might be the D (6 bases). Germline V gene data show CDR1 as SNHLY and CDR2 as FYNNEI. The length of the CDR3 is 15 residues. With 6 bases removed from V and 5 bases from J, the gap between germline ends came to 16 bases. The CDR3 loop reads CASSDRDTINEKLFF. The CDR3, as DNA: TGTGCCAGCAGCGATAGGGACACAATAAATGAAAAACTGTTTTTT.

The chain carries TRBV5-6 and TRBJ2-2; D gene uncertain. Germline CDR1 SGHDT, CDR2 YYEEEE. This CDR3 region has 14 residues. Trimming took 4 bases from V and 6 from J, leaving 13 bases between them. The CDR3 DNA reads TGTGCCAGCAGCCCCGGTCCCCGAGCCGGGGAGCTGTTTTTT. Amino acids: CASSPGPRAGELFF.

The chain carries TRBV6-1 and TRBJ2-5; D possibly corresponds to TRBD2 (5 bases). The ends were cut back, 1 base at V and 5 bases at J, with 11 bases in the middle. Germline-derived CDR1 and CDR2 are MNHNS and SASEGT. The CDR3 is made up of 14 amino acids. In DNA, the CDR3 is TGTGCCAGCAGTGAAGGTGGAGGTTGGGAGACCCAGTACTTC. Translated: CASSEGGGWETQYF.

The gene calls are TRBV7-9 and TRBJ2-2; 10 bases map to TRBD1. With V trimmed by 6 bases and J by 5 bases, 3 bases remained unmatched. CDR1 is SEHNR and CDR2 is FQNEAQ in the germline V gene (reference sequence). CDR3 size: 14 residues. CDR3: CASRGTGDTGELFF. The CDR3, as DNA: TGTGCCAGCAGGGGGACAGGGGATACCGGGGAGCTGTTTTTT. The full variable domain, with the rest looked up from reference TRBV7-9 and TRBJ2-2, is DTGVSQNPRHKITKRGQNVTFRCDPISEHNRLYWYRQTLGQGPEFLTYFQNEAQLEKSRLLSDRFSAERPKGSFSTLEIQRTEQGDSAMYLCASRGTGDTGELFFGEGSRLTVL.

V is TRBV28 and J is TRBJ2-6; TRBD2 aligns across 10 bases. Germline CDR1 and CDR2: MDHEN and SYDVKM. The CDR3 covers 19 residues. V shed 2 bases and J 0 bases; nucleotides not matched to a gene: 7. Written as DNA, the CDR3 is TGTGCCAGCAGTTTACCTGGACTAGCGGAGCCCTCTGGGGCCAACGTCCTGACTTTC. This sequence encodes CASSLPGLAEPSGANVLTF.

Written as DNA, the CDR3 is TGCGCCAGCAGCTTGAGGGAGGTCGGCAGGGGTGGGACCCAGTACTTC. This codes for CASSLREVGRGGTQYF. The J gene is TRBJ2-5, the V gene TRBV5-1, with D possibly being TRBD1 or TRBD2 (6 bases each). Looked up from germline, CDR1 is SGHRS and CDR2 is YFSETQ. V lost 1 base, J lost 7 bases, and 20 bases lay in between. The CDR3 is made up of 16 amino acids.

In DNA form, the CDR3 reads TGCGCCAGCAGCTTGGAACCGGGGACCTACGAGCAGTACTTC. Its protein is CASSLEPGTYEQYF. The J gene is TRBJ2-7, the V gene TRBV5-1; possible D gene TRBD2, 5 bases. The V end lost 0 bases, the J end lost 2 bases, and 9 bases lay between the germline ends. Germline loops: CDR1 SGHRS, CDR2 YFSETQ. The CDR3 spans 14 residues.

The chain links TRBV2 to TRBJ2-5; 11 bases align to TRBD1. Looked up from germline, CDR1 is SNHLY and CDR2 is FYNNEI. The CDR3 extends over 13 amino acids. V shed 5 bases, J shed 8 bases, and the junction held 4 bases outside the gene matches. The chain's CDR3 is CASSPGTGGTQYF. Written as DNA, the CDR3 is TGTGCCAGCAGTCCAGGGACAGGGGGAACCCAGTACTTC.

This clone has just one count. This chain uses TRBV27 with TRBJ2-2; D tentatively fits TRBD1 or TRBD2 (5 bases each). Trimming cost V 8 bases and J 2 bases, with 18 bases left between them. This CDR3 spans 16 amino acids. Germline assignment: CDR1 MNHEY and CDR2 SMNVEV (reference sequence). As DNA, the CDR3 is TGTGCCAGCGGCGAGGGACGGAGACTTAACACCGGGGAGCTGTTTTTT. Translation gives CASGEGRRLNTGELFF.

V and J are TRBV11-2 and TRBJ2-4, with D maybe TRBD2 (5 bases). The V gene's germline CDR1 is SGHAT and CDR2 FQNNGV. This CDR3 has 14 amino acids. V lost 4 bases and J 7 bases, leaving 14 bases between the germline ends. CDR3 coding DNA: TGTGCCAGCAGCTCGGACTCGATCGCGAACATTCAGTACTTC. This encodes CASSSDSIANIQYF.

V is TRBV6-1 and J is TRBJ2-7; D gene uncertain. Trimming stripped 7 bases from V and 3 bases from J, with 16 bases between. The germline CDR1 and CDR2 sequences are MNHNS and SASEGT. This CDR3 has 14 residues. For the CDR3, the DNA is TGTGCCAGCAAACAAAGCCAGCGAAGCTACGAGCAGTACTTC. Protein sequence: CASKQSQRSYEQYF.

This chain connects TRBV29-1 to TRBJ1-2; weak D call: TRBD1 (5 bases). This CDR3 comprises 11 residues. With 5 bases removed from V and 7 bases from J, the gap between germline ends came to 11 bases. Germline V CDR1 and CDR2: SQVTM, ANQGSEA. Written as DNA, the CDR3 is TGCAGCGTTCTTTATGGGGGTGGCTACACCTTC. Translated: CSVLYGGGYTF.